The rows below give T cell receptor beta chains drawn from one sample of a study of T cell responses to AZD1222 COVID-19 vaccine. Some clones are missing from TCRdb's copy, which holds only in-frame ones; the method was immunoSEQ multiplex PCR. Among around 130,000 clones listed, 80% to 95% were seen once. The sample consisted of peripheral blood, taken 28 days after the second AZD1222 dose. These receptors originate from an adult who received the AZD1222 COVID-19 vaccine. CDR3s include the opening cysteine and the closing phenylalanine or tryptophan. A D gene is named only where the DNA matches it firmly. Size is stated for part of the rows, as once, few or many counts, or as a class when the clone is expanded.

>NA|NA|TRBJ1-3|TRBV11-3
TGTGCCAGCAGCTTAGATTCTTCGTTAGCTGGAAACACCATATATTTT
CASSLDSSLAGNTIYF
>NA|NA|TRBJ1-5|TRBV7-2
TGTGCCAGCAGCTTAAGGGGGTGGGATCAGCCCCAGCATTTT
CASSLRGWDQPQHF
>once|TRBD2|TRBJ2-7|TRBV29-1
TGCAGCGTTGGGGGCCTAGCGGGTTTCTCCTACGAGCAGTACTTC
CSVGGLAGFSYEQYF
>NA|NA|TRBJ1-5|TRBV4-2
TGTGCCAGCAGCCAAGGACTTAATCAGCCCCAGCATTTT
CASSQGLNQPQHF
>once|TRBD1|TRBJ1-6|TRBV2
TGTGCCAGCAGAGAATCCCCAGGGGGCGATTCACCCCTCCACTTT
CASRESPGGDSPLHF
>NA|NA|TRBJ1-4|TRBV28
TGTGCCAGCAGTTTATGGGAAGACACCGCAAAACGGTTTTTT
CASSLWEDTAKRFF
>NA|NA|TRBJ2-7|TRBV6-2/TRBV6-3
TGTGCCAGCAGTCCAGCGAGATACGAGCAGTACTTC
CASSPARYEQYF
>once|NA|TRBJ1-3|TRBV6-5
TGTGCCAGCAGTTCCTCAGCCGGCTCTGGAAACACCATATATTTT
CASSSSAGSGNTIYF
>NA|TRBD1|TRBJ2-1|TRBV19
TGTGCCAGTAAGGACAGGCATAGCTCCTACAATGAGCAGTTCTTC
CASKDRHSSYNEQFF
>NA|TRBD1|TRBJ1-2|TRBV3-1/TRBV3-2
TGTGCCAGCAGCCAACGACAGGGGAACTATGGCTACACCTTC
CASSQRQGNYGYTF
>NA|TRBD1|TRBJ2-1|TRBV30
TGTGCCTGGACCGTTGGACAGGTACTTTACAATGAGCAGTTCTTC
CAWTVGQVLYNEQFF
>NA|TRBD2|TRBJ2-5|TRBV9
TGTGCCAGCAGTAAGACTAGCGGGTGGGAGACCCAGTACTTC
CASSKTSGWETQYF
>NA|NA|TRBJ1-2|TRBV5-1
TGCGCCAGCAGCATCCGGGACTACGGCTACACCTTC
CASSIRDYGYTF
>once|NA|TRBJ1-1|TRBV7-2
TGTGCCAGCCAGCTTGAGATCCTGAACACTGAAGCTTTCTTT
CASQLEILNTEAFF
>NA|NA|TRBJ2-5|TRBV7-3
TGTGCCAGCAGCTTAGACCATGGGGGCCCAGAGACCCAGTACTTC
CASSLDHGGPETQYF
>NA|NA|TRBJ2-7|TRBV9
TGTGCCAGCAGCGTCTCACGGGACAACTACGAGCAGTACTTC
CASSVSRDNYEQYF
>NA|NA|TRBJ2-3|TRBV11-2
TGTGCCAGCAGCTCAGCGTTAGTTTTTTTAAATACGCAGTATTTT
CASSSALVFLNTQYF
>NA|NA|TRBJ1-5|TRBV30
TGTGCCTGGAGTGTGGGAGGTCAGCCCCAGCATTTT
CAWSVGGQPQHF
>few|NA|TRBJ1-6|TRBV28
TGTGCCAGCAGACCACAGGGAGCGTATAATTCACCCCTCCACTTT
CASRPQGAYNSPLHF
>NA|NA|TRBJ2-7|TRBV12-3/TRBV12-4
TGTGCCAGCAGTTTATTTGGGGACGAGCAGTACTTC
CASSLFGDEQYF
>once|NA|TRBJ1-6|TRBV7-2
TGTGCCAGCAGCTCAGGGCGGGGGAATTCACCCCTCCACTTT
CASSSGRGNSPLHF
>NA|NA|TRBJ1-1|TRBV29-1
TGCAGCGTTGATGGTAGGATCGATATTAGCACTGAAGCTTTCTTT
CSVDGRIDISTEAFF
>NA|NA|TRBJ2-7|TRBV6-5
TGTGCCAGCAGTTACGCCCCAGGCCGTCCCTACGAGCAGTACTTC
CASSYAPGRPYEQYF
>NA|NA|TRBJ2-2|TRBV19
TGTGCCAGTACCAGCCGGGGAGGGGGCTACACCGGGGAGCTGTTTTTT
CASTSRGGGYTGELFF
>NA|TRBD1|TRBJ1-3|TRBV11-2
TGTGCCAGCAGCTCCAGGACAGGGAGAGCTGGAAACACCATATATTTT
CASSSRTGRAGNTIYF
>NA|NA|TRBJ1-6|TRBV11-3
TGTGCCAGCAGCTTATGGGGAGGTTCACCCCTCCACTTT
CASSLWGGSPLHF
>NA|TRBD1|TRBJ2-6|TRBV11-3
TGTGCCAGCAGCAGAGGACAGGGGGGATCTGGGGCCAACGTCCTGACTTTC
CASSRGQGGSGANVLTF
>NA|NA|TRBJ2-6|TRBV4-3
TGCGCCAGCAGCCGGACCGGTGGGGCCAACGTCCTGACTTTC
CASSRTGGANVLTF
>NA|NA|TRBJ1-1|TRBV18
TGTGCCAGCTCACCACCTAGATCAGGCCTCATGAACACTGAAGCTTTCTTT
CASSPPRSGLMNTEAFF
>once|NA|TRBJ1-2|TRBV29-1
TGCAGCGTTGATAAGGACAGCCAGGGGTATGGCTACACCTTC
CSVDKDSQGYGYTF
>NA|TRBD2|TRBJ2-3|TRBV6-2/TRBV6-3
TGTGCCAGCAGTAAGCATTCTAGCGGGGTTAGCACAGATACGCAGTATTTT
CASSKHSSGVSTDTQYF
>NA|NA|TRBJ1-6|TRBV9
TGTGCCAGCAGCCCGGACGGTAATAATTCACCCCTCCACTTT
CASSPDGNNSPLHF
>NA|NA|TRBJ1-6|TRBV5-4
TGTGCCAGCAGCTTCACGACCGGGACCAATAATTCACCCCTCCACTTT
CASSFTTGTNNSPLHF
>NA|TRBD2|TRBJ2-2|TRBV7-9
TGTGCCAGCAGCGTTCTAGCGGGGGGGCCTACCGGGGAGCTGTTTTTT
CASSVLAGGPTGELFF
>NA|NA|TRBJ2-7|TRBV7-9
TGTGCCAGCAGCTTAGCGGCTGGGGACCACGAGCAGTACTTC
CASSLAAGDHEQYF
>NA|NA|TRBJ1-5|TRBV19
TGTGCCACCAGAGGGGGGTTCAGGCAGCCCCAGCATTTT
CATRGGFRQPQHF
>NA|TRBD1|TRBJ1-2|TRBV30
TGTGCCTGGAATAGGGACAGGGCGCTTAGTGGCTACACCTTC
CAWNRDRALSGYTF
>NA|NA|TRBJ1-6|TRBV30
TGTGCCTGGAGCGCCGGGTCACCAAGTTCACCCCTCCACTTT
CAWSAGSPSSPLHF
>NA|NA|TRBJ2-1|TRBV7-3
TGTGCCAGCAGCTTAAGGGGAGTGAATGAGCAGTTCTTC
CASSLRGVNEQFF
>NA|NA|TRBJ1-1|TRBV7-8
TGTGCCAGCAGCCCCCACGGGGCTGAAGCTTTCTTT
CASSPHGAEAFF
>NA|TRBD1|TRBJ1-4|TRBV2
TGTGCCAGCAGCGTCGACAGGGGGCCCAATGAAAAACTGTTTTTT
CASSVDRGPNEKLFF
>NA|NA|TRBJ1-1|TRBV7-3
TGTGCCAGCAGCTTAATGGTGGCAGGGGTGAACACTGAAGCTTTCTTT
CASSLMVAGVNTEAFF
>NA|NA|TRBJ1-1|TRBV11-2
TGTGCCAGCAGCTTAGGAGGATGGGGGGACACTGAAGCTTTCTTT
CASSLGGWGDTEAFF
>NA|NA|TRBJ1-2|TRBV24-1
TGTGCCACCAGTGATTTACCGGGAGGCTACACCTTC
CATSDLPGGYTF
>NA|NA|TRBJ1-2|TRBV4-3
TGCGCCAGCAGCCGAATCCGGGGGGGTATTGACTATGGCTACACCTTC
CASSRIRGGIDYGYTF
>NA|TRBD2|TRBJ2-7|TRBV28
TGTGCCAGCAGTCCGCCCGCAGGGACTAGGGAGCAGTACTTC
CASSPPAGTREQYF
>NA|NA|TRBJ1-4|TRBV19
TGTGCCAGTAGGCAAAGAACATCAACTAATGAAAAACTGTTTTTT
CASRQRTSTNEKLFF
>NA|NA|TRBJ1-1|TRBV7-9
TGTGCCAGCAGTCAAGGGGGGAACACTGAAGCTTTCTTT
CASSQGGNTEAFF
>NA|NA|TRBJ1-3|TRBV7-6
TGTGCCAGCAGCCGAGGACGGTGGTCTGGAAACACCATATATTTT
CASSRGRWSGNTIYF
>few|TRBD1|TRBJ2-7|TRBV24-1
TGTGCCACCAGTGATACGGGACAGGGTAACATCCAGTACTTC
CATSDTGQGNIQYF
>NA|NA|TRBJ2-2|TRBV13
TGTGCCAGCAGCCCCGGGACCGCGGGGAACACCGGGGAGCTGTTTTTT
CASSPGTAGNTGELFF
>once|TRBD1|TRBJ2-5|TRBV19
TGTGCCAGTAGTATCCCCGGGACAGGCCAAGAGACCCAGTACTTC
CASSIPGTGQETQYF
>few|NA|TRBJ1-5|TRBV5-6
TGTGCCAGCAGCTTGCTTGGCAGGGGAGACAGCCAGCCCCAGCATTTT
CASSLLGRGDSQPQHF
>NA|TRBD2|TRBJ2-3|TRBV30
TGTGCCTGGAGTGTAGCGGGAGGGACAGATACGCAGTATTTT
CAWSVAGGTDTQYF
>NA|NA|TRBJ2-7|TRBV6-5
TGTGCCAGGCGGGCCTCCTACGAGCAGTACTTC
CARRASYEQYF
>NA|TRBD2|TRBJ2-3|TRBV19
TGTGCCAGTAGTTGGACCGGGACTAGCGCCGCTAGCACAGATACGCAGTATTTT
CASSWTGTSAASTDTQYF